This T cell receptor beta chain was observed in a study of blood T cell repertoires in COVID-19. The CDR3 runs 13 residues. Germline V gene lookup returns CDR1 SGDLS and CDR2 YYNGEE. V shed 0 bases and J shed 3 bases, with 7 bases lying between them. Original data processing: How many nucleated cells were present was estimated from reference gene primer amplification. Sequencing used immunoSEQ multiplex PCR; TCRdb keeps in-frame clones, though not all of them. V and J calls and clone size are as listed in that table; D and trimming were resolved from the DNA. The sample lists about 88,000 clones; nearly 90% were seen once.

The clonotype originates from a woman older than 75 with active COVID-19. The V and J genes are TRBV9 and TRBJ2-7; D may be TRBD2 (5 bases). Sequencing was done on a sample of peripheral blood. The CDR3 DNA follows: TGTGCCAGCAGCGTAGGTAGCGACTACGAGCAGTACTTC. It codes for CASSVGSDYEQYF.